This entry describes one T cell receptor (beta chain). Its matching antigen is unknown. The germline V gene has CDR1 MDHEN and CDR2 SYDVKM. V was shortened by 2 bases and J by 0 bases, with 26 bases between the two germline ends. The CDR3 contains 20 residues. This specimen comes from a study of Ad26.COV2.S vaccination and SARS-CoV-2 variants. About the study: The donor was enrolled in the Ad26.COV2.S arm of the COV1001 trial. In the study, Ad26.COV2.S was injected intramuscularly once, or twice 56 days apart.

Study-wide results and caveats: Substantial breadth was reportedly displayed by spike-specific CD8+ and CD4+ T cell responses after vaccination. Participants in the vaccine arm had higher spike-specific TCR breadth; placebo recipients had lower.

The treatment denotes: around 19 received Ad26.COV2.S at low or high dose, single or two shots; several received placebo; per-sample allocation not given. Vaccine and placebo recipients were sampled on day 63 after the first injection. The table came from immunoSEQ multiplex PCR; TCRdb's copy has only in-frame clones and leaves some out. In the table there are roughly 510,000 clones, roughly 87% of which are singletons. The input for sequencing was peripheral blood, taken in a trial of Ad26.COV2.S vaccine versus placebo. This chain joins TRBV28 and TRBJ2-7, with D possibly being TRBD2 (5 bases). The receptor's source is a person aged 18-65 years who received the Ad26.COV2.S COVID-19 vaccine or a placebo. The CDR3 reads CASSLMAFLGAAANSYEQYF. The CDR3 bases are TGTGCCAGCAGTTTAATGGCCTTTTTGGGAGCGGCCGCAAACTCCTACGAGCAGTACTTC. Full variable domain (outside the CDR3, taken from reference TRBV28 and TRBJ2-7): DVKVTQSSRYLVKRTGEKVFLECVQDMDHENMFWYRQDPGLGLRLIYFSYDVKMKEKGDIPEGYSVSREKKERFSLILESASTNQTSMYLCASSLMAFLGAAANSYEQYFGPGTRLTVT.